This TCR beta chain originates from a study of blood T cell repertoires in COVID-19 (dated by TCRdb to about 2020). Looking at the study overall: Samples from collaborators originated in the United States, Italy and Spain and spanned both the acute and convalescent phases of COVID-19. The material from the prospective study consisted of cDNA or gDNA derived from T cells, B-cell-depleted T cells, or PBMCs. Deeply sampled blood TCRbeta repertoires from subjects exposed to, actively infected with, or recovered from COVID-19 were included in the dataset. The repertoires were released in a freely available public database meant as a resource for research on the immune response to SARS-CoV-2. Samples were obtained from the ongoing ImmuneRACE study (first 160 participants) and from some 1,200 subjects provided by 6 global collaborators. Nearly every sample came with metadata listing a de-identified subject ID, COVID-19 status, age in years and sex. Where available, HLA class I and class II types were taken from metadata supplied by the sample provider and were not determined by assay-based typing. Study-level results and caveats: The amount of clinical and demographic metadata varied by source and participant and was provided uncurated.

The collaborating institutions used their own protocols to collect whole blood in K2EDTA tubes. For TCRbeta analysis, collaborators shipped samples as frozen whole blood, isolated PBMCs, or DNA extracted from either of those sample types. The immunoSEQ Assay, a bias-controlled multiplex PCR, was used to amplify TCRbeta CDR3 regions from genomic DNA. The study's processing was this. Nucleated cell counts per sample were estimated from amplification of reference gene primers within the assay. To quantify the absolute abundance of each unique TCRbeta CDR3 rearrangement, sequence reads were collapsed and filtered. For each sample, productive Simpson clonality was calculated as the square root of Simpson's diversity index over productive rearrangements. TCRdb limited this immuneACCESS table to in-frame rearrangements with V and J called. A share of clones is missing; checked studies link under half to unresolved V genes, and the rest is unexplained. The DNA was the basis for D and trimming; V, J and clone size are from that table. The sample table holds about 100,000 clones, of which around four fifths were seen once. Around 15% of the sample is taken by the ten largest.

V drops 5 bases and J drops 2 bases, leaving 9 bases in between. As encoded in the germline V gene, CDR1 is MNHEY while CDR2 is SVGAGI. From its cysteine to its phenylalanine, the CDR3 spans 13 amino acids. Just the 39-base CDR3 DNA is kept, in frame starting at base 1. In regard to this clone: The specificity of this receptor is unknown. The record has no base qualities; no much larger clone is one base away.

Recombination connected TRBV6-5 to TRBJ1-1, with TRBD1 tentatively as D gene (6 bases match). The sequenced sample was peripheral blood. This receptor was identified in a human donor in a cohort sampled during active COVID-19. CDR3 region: CASSLDRNTEAFF. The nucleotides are TGTGCCAGCAGTCTGGACAGAAACACTGAAGCTTTCTTT.